What follows describes a single T cell receptor beta chain. The sample belongs to a study of blood T cell repertoires in COVID-19. Turning to the study itself: From the United States, Italy and Spain came samples of acute and convalescent COVID-19. T cells, B-cell-depleted T cells, or PBMCs supplied cDNA or gDNA.

The authors' processing: Reference gene primer amplification in the assay estimated nucleated cell counts. TCRdb keeps only in-frame clones here, not all; method: immunoSEQ multiplex PCR. V and J calls and clone size are copied from that table; D and trimming were computed from the DNA. The repertoire has about 360,000 clones, roughly 86% of them found once; the top ten carry about 2.9%. This CDR3 contains 15 residues. Between the trimmed V and J ends, which lost 2 bases and 5 bases, there was a span of 15 bases. Germline-derived CDR1 and CDR2 are LGHNA and YNFKEQ. The chain uses TRBV4-2 and TRBJ1-2; TRBD1 might be the D (5 bases). This clonotype was sampled from a human donor in a cohort sampled during active COVID-19. The sequenced sample consisted of peripheral blood. CDR3 sequence (DNA): TGTGCCAGCAGCCAAAGCCGCGGGACCGAGTATGGCTACACCTTC. Translating it yields CASSQSRGTEYGYTF.